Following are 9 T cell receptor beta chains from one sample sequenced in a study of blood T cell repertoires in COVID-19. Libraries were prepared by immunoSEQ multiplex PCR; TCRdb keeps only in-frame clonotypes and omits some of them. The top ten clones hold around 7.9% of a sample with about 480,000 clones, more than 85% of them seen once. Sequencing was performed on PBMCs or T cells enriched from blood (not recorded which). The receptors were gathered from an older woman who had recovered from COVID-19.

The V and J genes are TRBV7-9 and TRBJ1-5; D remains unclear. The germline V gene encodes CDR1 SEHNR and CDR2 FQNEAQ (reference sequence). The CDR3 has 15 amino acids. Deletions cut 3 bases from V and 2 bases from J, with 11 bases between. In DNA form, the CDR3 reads TGTGCCAGCAGCTTGAATACCCAGGGCAATCAGCCCCAGCATTTT. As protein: CASSLNTQGNQPQHF.

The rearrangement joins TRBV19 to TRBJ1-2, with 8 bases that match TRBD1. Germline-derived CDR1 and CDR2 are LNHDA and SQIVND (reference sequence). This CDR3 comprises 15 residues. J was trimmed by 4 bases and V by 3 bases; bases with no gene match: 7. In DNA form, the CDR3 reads TGTGCCAGTAGTATCCCCGGGACAGGCCCCTATGGCTACACCTTC. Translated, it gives CASSIPGTGPYGYTF.

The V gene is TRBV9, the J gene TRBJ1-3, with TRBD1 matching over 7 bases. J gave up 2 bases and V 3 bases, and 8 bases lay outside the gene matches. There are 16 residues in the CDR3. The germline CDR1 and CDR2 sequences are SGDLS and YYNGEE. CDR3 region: CASSGREQGTGNTIYF. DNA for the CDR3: TGTGCCAGCAGCGGCCGGGAACAGGGGACTGGAAACACCATATATTTT.

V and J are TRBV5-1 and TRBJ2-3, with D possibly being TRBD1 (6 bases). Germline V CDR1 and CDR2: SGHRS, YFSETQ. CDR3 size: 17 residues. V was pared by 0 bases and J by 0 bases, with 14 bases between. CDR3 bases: TGCGCCAGCAGCTTGGGTTCGGGACACCGTAGCACAGATACGCAGTATTTT. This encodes CASSLGSGHRSTDTQYF. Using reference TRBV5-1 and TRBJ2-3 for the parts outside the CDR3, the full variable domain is KAGVTQTPRYLIKTRGQQVTLSCSPISGHRSVSWYQQTPGQGLQFLFEYFSETQRNKGNFPGRFSGRQFSNSRSEMNVSTLELGDSALYLCASSLGSGHRSTDTQYFGPGTRLTVL.

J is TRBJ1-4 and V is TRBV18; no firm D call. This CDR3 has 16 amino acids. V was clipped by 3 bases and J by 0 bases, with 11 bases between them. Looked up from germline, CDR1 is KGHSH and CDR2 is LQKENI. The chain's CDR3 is CASSPSVPATNEKLFF. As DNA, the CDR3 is TGTGCCAGCTCACCGTCTGTACCGGCAACTAATGAAAAACTGTTTTTT.

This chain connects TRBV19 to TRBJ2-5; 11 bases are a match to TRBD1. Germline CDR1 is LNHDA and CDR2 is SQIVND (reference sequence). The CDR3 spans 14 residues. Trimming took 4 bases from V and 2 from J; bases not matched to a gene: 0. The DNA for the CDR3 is TGTGCCAGTAGTAGGGACAGGGGGCAAGAGACCCAGTACTTC. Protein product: CASSRDRGQETQYF.

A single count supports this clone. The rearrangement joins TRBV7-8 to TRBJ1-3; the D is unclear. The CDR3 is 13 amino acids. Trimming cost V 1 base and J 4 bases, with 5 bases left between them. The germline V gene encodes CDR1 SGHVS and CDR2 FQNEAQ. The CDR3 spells CASSLGGGNTIYF. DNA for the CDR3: TGTGCCAGCAGCTTAGGAGGCGGAAACACCATATATTTT.

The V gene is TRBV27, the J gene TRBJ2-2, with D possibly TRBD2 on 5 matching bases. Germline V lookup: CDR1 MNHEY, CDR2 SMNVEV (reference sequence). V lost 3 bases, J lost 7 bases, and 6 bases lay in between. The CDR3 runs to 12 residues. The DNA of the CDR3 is TGTGCCAGCAGTTTGGAGGACGGGGAGCTGTTTTTT. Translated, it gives CASSLEDGELFF.

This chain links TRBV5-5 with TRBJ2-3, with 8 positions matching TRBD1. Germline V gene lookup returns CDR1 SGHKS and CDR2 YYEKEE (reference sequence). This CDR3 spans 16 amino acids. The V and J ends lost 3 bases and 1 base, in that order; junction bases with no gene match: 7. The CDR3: CASSSSDRAGTDTQYF. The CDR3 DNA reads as TGTGCCAGCAGCTCCTCGGACAGGGCCGGCACAGATACGCAGTATTTT.